This T cell receptor (beta chain) appears in the sequencing data of a study of T cells in Graves' hyperthyroidism and ophthalmopathy. Study conclusions and caveats: Blood also held most thyroid clonotypes expanded beyond 0.001. Stable hyperthyroidism and ophthalmopathy were separated using 13 V-J signatures.

Germline CDR1 SEHNR, CDR2 FQNEAQ (reference sequence). This CDR3 comprises 14 residues. V was clipped by 5 bases and J by 6 bases, with 14 bases between them. Reasons for excluding patients were uncontrolled infection, other autoimmune disease, pregnancy or lactation. The authors took PBMCs from about 9.5 ml fresh peripheral blood. The investigators amplified TCR beta CDR3 regions from RNA transcripts. A first-round RT-PCR of the TCR CDR3 used the HTBI primer set. One entry per CDR3 protein results from TCRdb running MiXCR on the multiplex PCR reads. The table lists 530,000 or so distinct CDR3 sequences, roughly 25% of them singletons. This clonotype was seen repeatedly, ten times or more. Antigen specificity is unknown.

Sequencing was done on a sample of blood. The clonotype was recovered from a woman aged 30 to 39 with Graves' ophthalmopathy. The gene calls are TRBV7-9 and TRBJ1-5; a weak D match, TRBD1 (5 bases). The CDR3 DNA follows: TGTGCCAGCAGCCCCGCAGGGCTCGGTCAGCCCCAGCATTTT. Translation gives CASSPAGLGQPQHF.